This T cell receptor beta chain was documented in a study of T cell repertoires in cytomegalovirus infection. Findings and caveats of the study: Frequencies of public TCR beta families were cumulated, and this identified carriers of CMV plus the relevant HLA.

As regards this clonotype: Antigen: not known.

Deletions cut 0 bases from V and 8 bases from J, with 11 bases between. CDR1 and CDR2 (germline): MGHRA, YSYEKL. This CDR3 is 14 amino acids long. TCRdb redid the calling of the reads with MiXCR, one entry per CDR3 protein. The data show approximately 910,000 distinct CDR3 sequences, with approximately 33% seen just once and 13% held by the top ten. This material consisted of cultured CD8+ T cells from PBMCs, taken from culture after CMV antigen stimulation. The chain links TRBV4-1 to TRBJ2-4, with D perhaps matching TRBD1 (5 bases). The receptor was isolated from a human donor in good health (CMV status not recorded). Some clones in this sample may be carry-over from other donors' samples. The DNA of the CDR3 is TGCGCCAGCAGCCAAGAGAAGGTCAGGGACATTCAGTACTTC. This sequence encodes CASSQEKVRDIQYF.